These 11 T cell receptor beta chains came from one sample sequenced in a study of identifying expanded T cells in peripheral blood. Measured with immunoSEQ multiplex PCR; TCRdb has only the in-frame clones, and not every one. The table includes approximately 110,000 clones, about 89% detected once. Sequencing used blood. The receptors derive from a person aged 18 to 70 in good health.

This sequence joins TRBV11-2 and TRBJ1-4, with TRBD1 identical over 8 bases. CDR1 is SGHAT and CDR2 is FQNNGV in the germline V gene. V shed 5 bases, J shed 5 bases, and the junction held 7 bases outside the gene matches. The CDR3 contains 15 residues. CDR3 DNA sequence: TGTGCCAGCAGCGGACCGGGACAGGCAAATGAAAAACTGTTTTTT. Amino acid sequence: CASSGPGQANEKLFF. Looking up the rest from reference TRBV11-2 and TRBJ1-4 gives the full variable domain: EAGVAQSPRYKIIEKRQSVAFWCNPISGHATLYWYQQILGQGPKLLIQFQNNGVVDDSQLPKDRFSAERLKGVDSTLKIQPAKLEDSAVYLCASSGPGQANEKLFFGSGTQLSVL.

CDR3 coding DNA: TGTGCCAGCAGTCGGGGGGACCTGACCCAGTACTTC. It yields the protein CASSRGDLTQYF. V is TRBV27 and J is TRBJ2-5, with 7 positions matching TRBD2. CDR1 and CDR2 (germline): MNHEY, SMNVEV (reference sequence). The J segment lost 7 bases and the V segment lost 5 bases, leaving 4 bases of the junction unmatched. The CDR3 has 12 amino acids.

The DNA for the CDR3 is TGTGCCGGGGCCCCTGTAGATAGCGAAAAACTGTTTTTT. Protein product: CAGAPVDSEKLFF. The V call is TRBV28, the J call TRBJ1-4; D possibly corresponds to TRBD1 (5 bases). In germline, CDR1 is MDHEN, CDR2 SYDVKM. V was trimmed by 11 bases and J by 8 bases, leaving 18 bases between them. The CDR3 is 13 amino acids.

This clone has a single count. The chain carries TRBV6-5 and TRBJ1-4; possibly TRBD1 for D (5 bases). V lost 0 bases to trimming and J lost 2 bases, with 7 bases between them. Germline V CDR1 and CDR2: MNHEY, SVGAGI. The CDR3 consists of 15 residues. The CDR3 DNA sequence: TGTGCCAGCAGTTACTCGGGGGTGACTAATGAAAAACTGTTTTTT. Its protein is CASSYSGVTNEKLFF.

CDR3: CASSFGGVSYEQYF. The CDR3 DNA follows: TGTGCCAGCAGCTTTGGGGGAGTCAGCTACGAGCAGTACTTC. The V and J genes are TRBV5-6 and TRBJ2-7; the D gene could be TRBD1 or TRBD2 (5 bases each). Looked up from germline, CDR1 is SGHDT and CDR2 is YYEEEE. The CDR3 consists of 14 residues. Trimming left V 2 bases short and J 3 bases short, with 12 bases between.

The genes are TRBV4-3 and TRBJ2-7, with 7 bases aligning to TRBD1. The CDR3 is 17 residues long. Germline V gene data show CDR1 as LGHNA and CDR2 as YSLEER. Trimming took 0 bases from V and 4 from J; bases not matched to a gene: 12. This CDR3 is CASSQDLRTGDLYEQYF. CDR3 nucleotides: TGCGCCAGCAGCCAAGATCTACGTACAGGGGATTTGTACGAGCAGTACTTC.

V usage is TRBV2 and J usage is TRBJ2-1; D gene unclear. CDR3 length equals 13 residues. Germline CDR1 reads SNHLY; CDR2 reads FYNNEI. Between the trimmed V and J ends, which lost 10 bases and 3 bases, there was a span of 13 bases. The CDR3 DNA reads TGTGCCACCCGGCAGGCTTACTACAATGAGCAGTTCTTC. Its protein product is CATRQAYYNEQFF. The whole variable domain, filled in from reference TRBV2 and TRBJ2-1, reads EPEVTQTPSHQVTQMGQEVILRCVPISNHLYFYWYRQILGQKVEFLVSFYNNEISEKSEIFDDQFSVERPDGSNFTLKIRSTKLEDSAMYFCATRQAYYNEQFFGPGTRLTVL.

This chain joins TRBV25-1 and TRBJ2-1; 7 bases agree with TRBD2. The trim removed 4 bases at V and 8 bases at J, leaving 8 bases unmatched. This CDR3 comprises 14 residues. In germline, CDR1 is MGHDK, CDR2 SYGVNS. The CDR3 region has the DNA TGTGCCAGCAGTGGGACTAGTAGTCGCGATGAGCAGTTCTTC. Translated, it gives CASSGTSSRDEQFF. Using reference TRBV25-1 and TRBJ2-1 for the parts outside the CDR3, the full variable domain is EADIYQTPRYLVIGTGKKITLECSQTMGHDKMYWYQQDPGMELHLIHYSYGVNSTEKGDLSSESTVSRIRTEHFPLTLESARPSHTSQYLCASSGTSSRDEQFFGPGTRLTVL.

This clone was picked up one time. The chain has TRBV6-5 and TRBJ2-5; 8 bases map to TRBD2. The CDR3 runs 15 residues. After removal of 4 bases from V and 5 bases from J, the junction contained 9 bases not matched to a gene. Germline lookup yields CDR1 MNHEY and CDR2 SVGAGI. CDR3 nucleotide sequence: TGTGCCAGCAGTTCCTACGGGGGGGCCCGGGAGACCCAGTACTTC. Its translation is CASSSYGGARETQYF.

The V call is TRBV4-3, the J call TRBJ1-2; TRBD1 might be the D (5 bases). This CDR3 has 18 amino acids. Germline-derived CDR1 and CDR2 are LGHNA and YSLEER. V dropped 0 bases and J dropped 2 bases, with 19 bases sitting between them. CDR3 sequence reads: CASSQDWGMGIDNYGYTF. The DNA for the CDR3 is TGCGCCAGCAGCCAAGATTGGGGGATGGGGATCGACAACTATGGCTACACCTTC.

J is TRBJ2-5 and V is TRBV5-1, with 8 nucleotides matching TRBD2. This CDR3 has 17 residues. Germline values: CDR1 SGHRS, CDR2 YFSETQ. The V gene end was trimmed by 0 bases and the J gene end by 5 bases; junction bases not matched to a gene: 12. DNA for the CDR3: TGCGCCAGCAGCTTGGCCGCCGGGAGCGGGGGCGGGGAGACCCAGTACTTC. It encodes CASSLAAGSGGGETQYF.